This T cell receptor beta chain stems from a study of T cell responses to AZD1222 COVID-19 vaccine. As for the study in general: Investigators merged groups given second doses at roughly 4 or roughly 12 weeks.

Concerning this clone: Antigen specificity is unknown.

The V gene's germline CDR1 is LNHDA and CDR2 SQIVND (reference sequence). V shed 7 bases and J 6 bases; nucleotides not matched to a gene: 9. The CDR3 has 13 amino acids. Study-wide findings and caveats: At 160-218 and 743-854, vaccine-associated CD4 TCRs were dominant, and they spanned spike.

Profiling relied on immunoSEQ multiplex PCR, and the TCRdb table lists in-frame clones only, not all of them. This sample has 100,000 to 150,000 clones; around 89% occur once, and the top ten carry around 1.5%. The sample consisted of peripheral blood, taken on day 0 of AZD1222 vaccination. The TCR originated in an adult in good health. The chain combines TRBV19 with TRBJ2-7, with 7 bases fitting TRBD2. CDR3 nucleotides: TGTGCCAGTACGAGAAGCGGGACTTCCGAGCAGTACTTC. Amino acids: CASTRSGTSEQYF.